This is a list of T cell receptor beta chains from one sample in a study of T cells after yellow fever vaccination. TCRdb re-called the 5' RACE reads with MiXCR, one entry per CDR3 protein. The sample lists some 400,000 distinct CDR3 sequences; around 20% were seen once. The material sequenced was PBMCs, taken before the yellow fever booster vaccination. These receptors all come from a man between 18 and 35 years old who received the YFV17D yellow fever vaccine. CDR3s include the opening cysteine and the closing phenylalanine or tryptophan. A D gene is named only where the DNA matches it firmly. Clone size appears in some rows only: once, few, many, or a class for an expanded clone.

clone_size	v_call	j_call	d_call	cdr3_nt	cdr3_aa
NA	TRBV29-1	TRBJ1-2	NA	TGCAGCGTTTGGGGAAATGGCTACACCTTC	CSVWGNGYTF
NA	TRBV3-1	TRBJ2-2	NA	TGTGCCAGCAGCGTTCGAGGACGTTGGTGGGAGCTGTTTTTT	CASSVRGRWWELFF
few	TRBV6-1	TRBJ2-7	NA	TGTGCCAGCAGTGAAACGGGGGGCCCCGTCGAGCAGTACTTC	CASSETGGPVEQYF
NA	TRBV9	TRBJ2-1	NA	TGTGCCAGCAGCGTAGCCGGTGATACCTACAATGAGCAGTTCTTC	CASSVAGDTYNEQFF
few	TRBV29-1	TRBJ1-3	NA	TGCAGCGTTGCGTCTTACGGCTCTGGAAACACCATATATTTT	CSVASYGSGNTIYF
few	TRBV7-9	TRBJ1-3	NA	TGTGCCAGCAGCTTAGTCCCTCTTGGTAAGGGAAACACCATATATTTT	CASSLVPLGKGNTIYF
NA	TRBV4-3	TRBJ2-3	TRBD2	TGCGCCAGCAGCCAAGGGTGGACTAGCGGGTTTACGCAGTATTTT	CASSQGWTSGFTQYF
NA	TRBV19	TRBJ2-4	NA	TGTGCCAGTAGTATCCCGCGGACAGAAAAAAACATTCAGTACTTC	CASSIPRTEKNIQYF
NA	TRBV25-1	TRBJ1-1	NA	TGTGCCAGCAGCGCGCAAGGGGCTATAGTATGGACTGAAGCTTTCTTT	CASSAQGAIVWTEAFF
NA	TRBV12-3/TRBV12-4	TRBJ2-1	TRBD1	TGTGCCAGCAGTCCACCTTGGGACAGCTACAATGAGCAGTTCTTC	CASSPPWDSYNEQFF
NA	TRBV12-5	TRBJ2-3	NA	TGTGCTAGTGGTTGGGGGACAAGCACAGATACGCAGTATTTT	CASGWGTSTDTQYF